One and the same sample provided the 16 T cell receptor beta chains below, sequenced in a study of blood T cell dynamics during melanoma immunotherapy (TCRdb year 2020). Libraries were prepared through the immunoSEQ multiplex PCR assay. In its TCRdb copy, this immuneACCESS table keeps in-frame sequences only and misses some clones. Where compared with another copy, unresolved V genes explain less than half of these, and the others have no known cause. The sample table holds 8,200 or so clones, of which 88% were seen once. Jointly, the top ten make up around 2% of the sample. In light of the paper, this sample's time point label describes: week 3, after first cycle of checkpoint inhibitor. This material consisted of blood, taken from a patient treated with checkpoint blockade. The receptors shown here come from a human donor with melanoma.

The chain uses TRBV30 and TRBJ1-5; 7 bases agree with TRBD1. V trimming: 2 bases; J trimming: 9 bases; junction bases outside the gene matches: 4. The length of the CDR3 is 12 residues. Germline CDR1 and CDR2: GTSNPN and SVGIG (reference sequence). The CDR3: CAWSTGVGPQHF. CDR3 DNA: TGTGCCTGGAGTACAGGGGTCGGGCCCCAGCATTTT.

The gene calls are TRBV12-5 and TRBJ2-7, with a possible D match to TRBD2 (5 bases). This CDR3 is 12 amino acids long. V lost 6 bases, J lost 3 bases, and 9 bases lay in between. Germline-derived CDR1 and CDR2 are LGHNT and FRNRAP. The CDR3 protein is CASGEDFYEQYF. As DNA, the CDR3 is TGTGCTAGTGGCGAGGACTTCTACGAGCAGTACTTC.

The CDR3 sequence is CASRVTGNTEAFF. CDR3 nucleotides: TGTGCCAGCAGGGTGACAGGGAACACTGAAGCTTTCTTT. This chain uses TRBV2 with TRBJ1-1, with D possibly being TRBD1 (6 bases). The CDR3 runs to 13 residues. Deletions cut 6 bases from V and 1 base from J, with 9 bases between. Germline assignment: CDR1 SNHLY and CDR2 FYNNEI.

This rearrangement joins TRBV6-5 to TRBJ2-5; 9 bases map to TRBD1. The J call may be incorrect, as the DNA end agrees better with TRBJ2-7. The CDR3 runs 15 residues. Germline assignment: CDR1 MNHEY and CDR2 SVGAGI. CDR3 DNA sequence: TGTGCCAGCAGTCGTTGGACAGGGGACCGATACGAGCAGTACTTC. Translation: CASSRWTGDRYEQYF.

The CDR3 DNA reads TGTGCCAGCAGTTACTCCGGGACAGGGGTTTATGGGCAGTACTTC. This encodes CASSYSGTGVYGQYF. This sequence joins TRBV6-5 and TRBJ2-7; the match to TRBD1 covers 10 bases. This CDR3 region has 15 residues. The germline CDR1 and CDR2 sequences are MNHEY and SVGAGI. V was pared by 0 bases and J by 9 bases, with 8 bases of the junction left unmatched.

This rearrangement joins TRBV4-2 to TRBJ2-7; weak D call: TRBD1 (6 bases). V gave up 0 bases and J gave up 6 bases, with 15 bases separating them. The CDR3 extends over 15 amino acids. Germline lookup yields CDR1 LGHNA and CDR2 YNFKEQ. DNA for the CDR3: TGTGCCAGCAGCCAAGAGGGGGCGAGGGCATCCGAGCAGTACTTC. As protein: CASSQEGARASEQYF.

Notes on this clone: One end of the junction does not line up with germline, which may come from a read error. Other DNA sequences in the same sample also yield this CDR3. This sequence joins TRBV7-9 and TRBJ1-1; D not resolved. CDR1 is SEHNR, CDR2 FQNEAQ, per germline (reference sequence). The CDR3 is 13 residues long. Written as DNA, the CDR3 is TGTGCCAGCAGCTTAGACATGAACACTGAAGCTTTTTTT. This gives the protein CASSLDMNTEAFF.

The J gene is TRBJ1-4, the V gene TRBV7-9, with TRBD1 as a possible D gene (6 bases). V lost 1 base and J lost 11, with 11 bases in between. CDR3 length: 13 amino acids. CDR1 is SEHNR, CDR2 FQNEAQ, per germline (reference sequence). CDR3: CASSLGGQGKLFF. CDR3 in DNA: TGTGCCAGCAGCTTAGGGGGGCAGGGGAAACTGTTTTTT.

The CDR3 DNA is TGTGCCAGCAGCGTAGGGGATCGCTCACCCCTCCACTTT. Encoded protein: CASSVGDRSPLHF. The rearrangement links TRBV9 to TRBJ1-6; D is ambiguous. The V gene lost 0 bases and the J gene lost 10 bases, with 8 bases spanning the gap. This CDR3 comprises 13 residues. The germline gives CDR1 SGDLS, CDR2 YYNGEE.

This clone was observed once. The chain has TRBV7-2 and TRBJ2-2; D uncertain. This CDR3 region has 16 residues. Germline V CDR1 and CDR2: SGHTA, FQGNSA. Trimming shortened V by 9 bases and J by 1 base, and 18 bases separated the two germline ends. The CDR3 DNA follows: TGTGCCAGTGTTTTCCCGGGCGTATGGAACACCGGGGAGCTGTTTTTT. Protein: CASVFPGVWNTGELFF.

This clone was counted once. This chain connects TRBV7-9 to TRBJ2-5; weak D call: TRBD2 (8 bases). Germline V gene lookup returns CDR1 SEHNR and CDR2 FQNEAQ (reference sequence). There are 17 residues in the CDR3. Trimming cost V 6 bases and J 2 bases, with 22 bases left between them. CDR3 sequence (DNA): TGTGCCAGCAGTCAGGGGGAAGGACTAGCTAAACAAGAGACCCAGTACTTC. This encodes CASSQGEGLAKQETQYF.

The chain couples TRBV5-1 to TRBJ1-5; 9 positions match TRBD1. CDR1 is SGHRS, CDR2 YFSETQ, per germline. V dropped 0 bases and J dropped 1; count of bases not matched to a gene: 2. There are 16 residues in the CDR3. In nucleotides, the CDR3 is TGCGCCAGCAGCTTGGAAGGACAGGGGAGCAATCAGCCCCAGCATTTT. Translating gives CASSLEGQGSNQPQHF. Looking up the rest from reference TRBV5-1 and TRBJ1-5 gives the full variable domain: KAGVTQTPRYLIKTRGQQVTLSCSPISGHRSVSWYQQTPGQGLQFLFEYFSETQRNKGNFPGRFSGRQFSNSRSEMNVSTLELGDSALYLCASSLEGQGSNQPQHFGDGTRLSIL.

The rearrangement joins TRBV5-6 to TRBJ1-2; 8 bases are a match to TRBD1. In germline, CDR1 is SGHDT, CDR2 YYEEEE. The CDR3 extends over 15 amino acids. The V and J ends lost 0 bases and 4 bases, in that order; junction bases with no gene match: 5. The CDR3, as DNA: TGTGCCAGCAGCTTGGGGGCAGGGGGCTTCTATGGCTACACCTTC. It is translated as CASSLGAGGFYGYTF.

The chain recombines TRBV30 with TRBJ1-2, with D hard to call. This CDR3 comprises 12 residues. Germline assignment: CDR1 GTSNPN and CDR2 SVGIG (reference sequence). The V end was cut by 3 bases, the J end by 11 bases, with 16 bases between. CDR3 DNA sequence: TGTGCCTGGAGCGCCCCCCCGGGGTTTTACACCTTC. It specifies CAWSAPPGFYTF.

V gene TRBV10-1 combines with J gene TRBJ2-5; 10 bases are a match to TRBD1. The junction had 2 bases not matched to a gene; V was cut back by 0 bases and J by 1 base. Germline assignment: CDR1 WNHNN and CDR2 SYGVQD (reference sequence). The CDR3 has 16 amino acids. CDR3 region: CASSESRTGGQETQYF. The CDR3 region has the DNA TGCGCCAGCAGTGAGTCTCGGACAGGGGGCCAAGAGACCCAGTACTTC.

The chain has TRBV11-2 and TRBJ2-7; D unclear. The CDR3 is made up of 10 amino acids. Trimming cost V 5 bases and J 3 bases, with 2 bases left between them. Germline lookup yields CDR1 SGHAT and CDR2 FQNNGV. CDR3 coding DNA: TGTGCCAGCAGCCACTACGAGCAGTACTTC. Protein sequence: CASSHYEQYF.